This T cell receptor (beta chain) appears in the sequencing data of a study of cytomegalovirus exposure and HLA in healthy donors. Whole-study results and caveats: According to a later analysis, donors in an Asian-associated ancestry cluster reportedly had fewer N-insertions than the approximately 620-donor mean. As a later analysis showed, a missense DCLRE1C variant was linked to trimming of TCR beta V- and J-genes. Reports showed the classifier diagnosing cytomegalovirus status with high specificity and sensitivity. Judged likely to be a sequencing artifact was a cluster of highly shared sequence variants.

Comments on this clone: Antigen specificity is unknown.

The CDR3 runs 17 residues. V shed 0 bases and J 2 bases; nucleotides not matched to a gene: 8. CDR1 and CDR2 (germline): SEHNR, FQNEAQ (reference sequence). It was with 60 Vbeta and 13 Jbeta primers that the PCR ran. Only in-frame clones appear in the TCRdb table, and some are missing; sequencing was by immunoSEQ multiplex PCR. The sample gives 150,000 to 200,000 clones, about 72% of which show up once; less than 2.5% is in the top ten. V is TRBV7-9 and J is TRBJ2-5, with 8 bases that match TRBD2. Sequencing was done on a sample of PBMCs. The receptor was derived from a human donor in good health. DNA for the CDR3: TGTGCCAGCAGCTTAGCGGTAGCGGGGAGACGACAAGAGACCCAGTACTTC. Residues: CASSLAVAGRRQETQYF.